The entry that follows covers one T cell receptor beta chain sequence. This specimen belongs to a study of blood T cell repertoires in COVID-19. Profiling relied on immunoSEQ multiplex PCR, and the TCRdb table lists in-frame clones only, not all of them. The sample lists more than 200,000 clones; more than 70% were seen once. This CDR3 has 16 residues. Trimming left V 0 bases short and J 5 bases short, with 18 bases between. Germline V gene sequence: CDR1 SGHNT, CDR2 YYREEE (reference sequence). This sequence was found in a man aged 35-49 years with active or convalescent COVID-19. The sample taken for sequencing was peripheral blood. This chain links TRBV5-4 with TRBJ2-7, with D possibly matching TRBD1 (5 bases). The CDR3 protein is CASSLGRPAGLNEQYF. The CDR3 region has the DNA TGTGCCAGCAGCTTGGGCAGGCCCGCAGGGTTAAACGAGCAGTACTTC.